This TCR beta chain stems from a study of beta chain features in type 1 diabetes. In the case of this clone: Its matching antigen is unknown.

Points from the study as a whole: Among patients, naive, central memory and Treg TCRB repertoires appeared more similar than among healthy donors. Within each of all four CD4+ subsets, Type 1 diabetes patients had TCRB CDR3s that were moderately but significantly shorter.

Of the isolated RNA, all was reverse transcribed, and so the sequenced material was expressed TCRB transcripts. The average output of naive, central memory and regulatory T cell samples was about 3.3 million reads. The table came from immunoSEQ multiplex PCR; TCRdb's copy has only in-frame clones and leaves some out. This sample has 250,000 or so clones; 27% occur once, and the top ten carry 4%. The CDR3 extends over 13 amino acids. Germline V lookup: CDR1 ENHRY, CDR2 SYGVKD. With 6 bases clipped from V and 5 bases from J, the junction kept 4 bases outside the gene matches. The clonotype originates from a man aged 25-45 years in good health. Sample: central memory CD4+ T cells from blood. This chain connects TRBV10-3 to TRBJ2-3; 8 bases align to TRBD2. Here the CDR3 reads CAISGGAEDTQYF. The CDR3 DNA follows: TGTGCCATCAGCGGGGGGGCGGAAGATACGCAGTATTTT.